The 18 T cell receptor beta chains in this list originate from one sample, sequenced in a study of metastatic and nonmetastatic thyroid tumors. Using MiXCR, TCRdb re-called clones from the PCR reads. The repertoire holds around 61,000 clones, with under 30% as singletons. No patient received treatment before thyroid surgery. The sample taken for sequencing was blood. These receptors were collected from a female donor with papillary thyroid cancer or a benign thyroid nodule (not recorded which). Some clones in this sample may be carry-over from other donors' samples.

This chain connects TRBV30 to TRBJ2-3; D not certain. V lost 1 base and J 1 base, leaving 12 bases between the germline ends. CDR3 length: 15 residues. Germline CDR1 reads GTSNPN; CDR2 reads SVGIG (reference sequence). For the CDR3, the DNA is TGTGCCTGGAGTGGACTGGCTGGACGCACAGATACGCAGTATTTT. Protein: CAWSGLAGRTDTQYF.

This clone was seen only a few times. This CDR3 reads CADTRRESDHEQYF. As DNA, the CDR3 is TGTGCCGACACGCGAAGGGAATCAGATCACGAGCAGTACTTC. The V call is TRBV24-1, the J call TRBJ2-7; D gene ambiguous. The CDR3 is made up of 14 amino acids. Germline V gene data show CDR1 as KGHDR and CDR2 as SFDVKD. The V end lost 12 bases, the J end lost 5 bases, and 22 bases lay between the germline ends.

V gene TRBV7-2 combines with J gene TRBJ1-1; 7 nucleotides agree with TRBD1. Germline CDR1 is SGHTA and CDR2 is FQGNSA. CDR3 size: 15 residues. Trimming removed 8 bases from V and 5 bases from J; junction bases left unmatched: 14. DNA of the CDR3: TGTGCCAGCTCTCGTACAGGGGAAATAGGGACTGAAGCTTTCTTT. Amino acids: CASSRTGEIGTEAFF. Full variable domain (outside the CDR3, taken from reference TRBV7-2 and TRBJ1-1): GAGVSQSPSNKVTEKGKDVELRCDPISGHTALYWYRQSLGQGLEFLIYFQGNSAPDKSGLPSDRFSAERTGGSVSTLTIQRTQQEDSAVYLCASSRTGEIGTEAFFGQGTRLTVV.

The chain employs TRBV28 and TRBJ1-2; D unresolved. The V gene's germline CDR1 is MDHEN and CDR2 SYDVKM. The ends were cut back, 1 base at V and 6 bases at J, with 6 bases in the middle. The CDR3 runs to 12 residues. As DNA, the CDR3 is TGTGCCAGCAGTTTATCACCGGATGGCTACACCTTC. Protein: CASSLSPDGYTF.

This clone was seen more than once but under ten times. This sequence joins TRBV6-1 and TRBJ2-5; D is possibly TRBD1 (6 bases). Trimming cost V 8 bases and J 5 bases, with 18 bases left between them. In germline, CDR1 is MNHNS, CDR2 SASEGT. The CDR3 contains 14 residues. The CDR3: CASSGTPIGETQYF. For the CDR3, the DNA is TGTGCCAGCTCCGGGACACCCATCGGGGAGACCCAGTACTTC.

J is TRBJ2-7 and V is TRBV28; 7 nucleotides match TRBD2. Germline V gene lookup returns CDR1 MDHEN and CDR2 SYDVKM. V dropped 5 bases and J dropped 4; count of bases not matched to a gene: 2. This CDR3 region has 12 residues. The CDR3 loop reads CASSLAVYEQYF. CDR3 DNA sequence: TGTGCCAGCAGTCTAGCGGTATACGAGCAGTACTTC.

By share, this clone ranks as medium-sized (0.01 to 0.1%). V and J are TRBV24-1 and TRBJ1-5, with D perhaps TRBD1 (5 bases). Germline lookup yields CDR1 KGHDR and CDR2 SFDVKD. This CDR3 comprises 13 residues. V lost 7 bases and J lost 2, with 8 bases in between. CDR3 sequence: CATRATGNQPQHF. CDR3 in DNA: TGTGCCACCAGGGCGACAGGCAATCAGCCCCAGCATTTT.

This sequence joins TRBV18 and TRBJ2-3; either TRBD1 or TRBD2 may fit D (5 bases each). Germline CDR1 reads KGHSH; CDR2 reads LQKENI. Trimming left V 6 bases short and J 1 base short, with 11 bases between. CDR3 length: 14 residues. CDR3 in DNA: TGTGCCAGCTCCCCAGGGACGGGCACAGATACGCAGTATTTT. This encodes CASSPGTGTDTQYF.

The chain couples TRBV6-1 to TRBJ2-4; D is possibly TRBD1 (5 bases). The germline V and J ends were trimmed by 7 bases and 4 bases, with 8 bases remaining between them. The CDR3 is 12 residues long. In germline, CDR1 is MNHNS, CDR2 SASEGT. The DNA of the CDR3 is TGTGCCAGCACCGACAGTAAAAACATTCAGTACTTC. This encodes CASTDSKNIQYF.

The V and J genes are TRBV19 and TRBJ2-7; weak D call: TRBD2 (6 bases). Germline V gene sequence: CDR1 LNHDA, CDR2 SQIVND (reference sequence). The ends were cut back, 6 bases at V and 5 bases at J, with 23 bases in the middle. The CDR3 runs to 16 residues. CDR3 DNA sequence: TGTGCCAGTAGCCGCCTCTCCCTCGGGAGTGGGGACGAGCAGTACTTC. Translating it yields CASSRLSLGSGDEQYF.

The J gene is TRBJ2-2, the V gene TRBV11-2, with 13 bases lining up with TRBD2. Germline V gene lookup returns CDR1 SGHAT and CDR2 FQNNGV. There are 18 residues in the CDR3. After removal of 5 bases from V and 5 bases from J, the junction contained 11 bases not matched to a gene. The CDR3 DNA follows: TGTGCCAGCAGCCCTTGGGGCCCGGGACTAGCGGGGACCGGGGAGCTGTTTTTT. Translation gives CASSPWGPGLAGTGELFF.

This clone occurred many times. V gene TRBV20-1 combines with J gene TRBJ2-3; 8 bases align to TRBD1. V gave up 4 bases and J gave up 5 bases; unmatched junction bases: 8. Per germline, CDR1 DFQATT and CDR2 SNEGSKA (reference sequence). This CDR3 has 14 residues. CDR3 loop: CSATGGIVLDTQYF. The DNA for the CDR3 is TGCAGTGCTACAGGGGGCATTGTTTTAGATACGCAGTATTTT.

This clone was seen ten or more times. Other nucleotide sequences from this sample produce the same CDR3. V and J are TRBV19 and TRBJ2-1, with 12 bases that match TRBD2. The CDR3 length is 19 residues. The V segment lost 4 bases and the J segment 9 bases; nucleotides outside the gene matches: 19. The germline V gene has CDR1 LNHDA and CDR2 SQIVND (reference sequence). The CDR3 DNA sequence: TGTGCCAGTAGTACCCGGGGGGGGGCTAGCGGGAGGGCCGACGGTGAGCAGTTCTTC. Translation gives CASSTRGGASGRADGEQFF. The complete variable domain, with remaining parts taken from reference TRBV19 and TRBJ2-1, reads DGGITQSPKYLFRKEGQNVTLSCEQNLNHDAMYWYRQDPGQGLRLIYYSQIVNDFQKGDIAEGYSVSREKKESFPLTVTSAQKNPTAFYLCASSTRGGASGRADGEQFFGPGTRLTVL.

This chain uses TRBV11-1 with TRBJ2-1, with D perhaps TRBD1 (6 bases). This CDR3 is built from 15 residues. Trimming removed 4 bases at V and 9 bases at J, with 19 bases between. Germline values: CDR1 SGHAT, CDR2 FQDESV (reference sequence). The CDR3 spells CASSYNRVPFGEQFF. DNA of the CDR3: TGTGCCAGCAGCTACAACAGGGTTCCCTTTGGTGAGCAGTTCTTC. The complete variable domain, with remaining parts taken from reference TRBV11-1 and TRBJ2-1, reads EAEVAQSPRYKITEKSQAVAFWCDPISGHATLYWYRQILGQGPELLVQFQDESVVDDSQLPKDRFSAERLKGVDSTLKIQPAELGDSAMYLCASSYNRVPFGEQFFGPGTRLTVL.

This clone was observed once. The V call is TRBV6-1, the J call TRBJ2-5; no reliable D call. V was clipped by 5 bases and J by 9 bases, with 19 bases between them. Germline lookup yields CDR1 MNHNS and CDR2 SASEGT. This CDR3 has 14 residues. CDR3 DNA sequence: TGTGCCAGCAGTACCCATGACGGATCGGTTTCCCAGTACTTC. It specifies CASSTHDGSVSQYF.

By proportion, this clone is medium-sized. This chain connects TRBV10-3 to TRBJ2-1; TRBD1 aligns across 11 bases. J lost 5 bases, V lost 4 bases, and 7 bases had no gene match. The CDR3 is 16 residues long. In germline, CDR1 is ENHRY, CDR2 SYGVKD. Written as DNA, the CDR3 is TGTGCCATCAGTGCCACCGGGACAGGGGGGGACAATGAGCAGTTCTTC. Protein: CAISATGTGGDNEQFF.

The chain recombines TRBV7-3 with TRBJ2-1, with 8 bases identical to TRBD2. Germline lookup yields CDR1 SGHTA and CDR2 FQGTGA. V shed 4 bases and J 7 bases; nucleotides not matched to a gene: 3. The CDR3 spans 13 residues. The DNA for the CDR3 is TGTGCCAGCAGCTACGGCGGGGGGAATGAGCAGTTCTTC. Its translation: CASSYGGGNEQFF. The whole variable domain, remainder taken from reference TRBV7-3 and TRBJ2-1, is GAGVSQTPSNKVTEKGKYVELRCDPISGHTALYWYRQSLGQGPEFLIYFQGTGAADDSGLPNDRFFAVRPEGSVSTLKIQRTERGDSAVYLCASSYGGGNEQFFGPGTRLTVL.

In this sample, this clone turned up a few times. The CDR3 nucleotides read TGTGCCTGGAGTGTAATCGGGGCCTTCGGCAATCAGCCCCAGCATTTT. Encoded protein: CAWSVIGAFGNQPQHF. This rearrangement joins TRBV30 to TRBJ1-5, with D tentatively TRBD1 (5 bases). The CDR3 is made up of 16 amino acids. The V gene's germline CDR1 is GTSNPN and CDR2 SVGIG (reference sequence). The V end lost 0 bases, the J end lost 2 bases, and 14 bases lay between the germline ends. Full variable domain (remainder filled in from reference TRBV30 and TRBJ1-5): SQTIHQWPATLVQPVGSPLSLECTVEGTSNPNLYWYRQAAGRGLQLLFYSVGIGQISSEVPQNLSASRPQDRQFILSSKKLLLSDSGFYLCAWSVIGAFGNQPQHFGDGTRLSIL.